A single sample is the source of the 15 T cell receptor beta chains below, sequenced in a study of shared clonotypes between healthy human individuals. The method was immunoSEQ multiplex PCR; TCRdb's version includes in-frame clones alone and lacks a portion of them. The data show more than 2 million clones, with about 93% seen just once and around 1.7% held by the top ten. CD45RO negativity and positive selection for CCR7 defined naive CD8 cells, a population that excluded terminally differentiated effector memory CD45RA+ cells. The specimen was naive CD8+ T cells from PBMCs. The origin of the receptors is a man between 18 and 29 years old in good health. Some clones in this sample may be carry-over from other donors' samples.

The chain's CDR3 is CATLATNTEAFF. The CDR3 DNA sequence: TGTGCCACTCTGGCCACGAACACTGAAGCTTTCTTT. This chain links TRBV10-3 with TRBJ1-1; D not resolved. This CDR3 contains 12 residues. The germline V gene encodes CDR1 ENHRY and CDR2 SYGVKD. V dropped 10 bases and J dropped 1 base, with 10 bases sitting between them.

The CDR3 DNA is TGTGCCAGCAGCCAGGGACAGGGGCCGCTGTATAATTCACCCCTCCACTTT. This gives the protein CASSQGQGPLYNSPLHF. The chain employs TRBV7-9 and TRBJ1-6; 10 nucleotides agree with TRBD1. This CDR3 region has 17 residues. Unmatched junction bases numbered 8, after V lost 5 bases and J lost 4 bases. Germline CDR1 is SEHNR and CDR2 is FQNEAQ (reference sequence).

The chain has TRBV15 and TRBJ2-7; D remains ambiguous. V was shortened by 1 base and J by 3 bases, with 7 bases between the two germline ends. The germline gives CDR1 LNHNV, CDR2 YYDKDF (reference sequence). CDR3 length: 13 amino acids. In nucleotides, the CDR3 is TGTGCCACCAGCAGAGGAGGAGTCTACGAGCAGTACTTC. Amino acids: CATSRGGVYEQYF.

CDR3 coding DNA: TGCGCCAGCAGCCAAGATCCGACTGAGCAGTTCTTC. Its protein is CASSQDPTEQFF. The gene calls are TRBV4-1 and TRBJ2-1; no clear D gene. The CDR3 loop spans 12 amino acids. In germline, CDR1 is MGHRA, CDR2 YSYEKL. V gave up 0 bases and J gave up 9 bases, with 6 bases separating them.

This clone occurred once. This CDR3 is CASSGSAGIDYEQYF. DNA for the CDR3: TGTGCCAGTTCAGGGAGTGCAGGAATCGACTACGAGCAGTACTTC. The rearrangement links TRBV19 to TRBJ2-7, with D possibly being TRBD1 or TRBD2 (5 bases each). The CDR3 is 15 residues long. V dropped 8 bases and J dropped 3 bases, with 20 bases sitting between them. CDR1 is LNHDA and CDR2 is SQIVND in the germline V gene (reference sequence).

The V gene is TRBV9, the J gene TRBJ1-4; D might be TRBD1 (5 bases). The germline V and J ends were trimmed by 1 base and 4 bases, with 14 bases remaining between them. The CDR3 totals 16 residues. Looked up from germline, CDR1 is SGDLS and CDR2 is YYNGEE. This chain's CDR3 is CASSVRGSGVNEKLFF. CDR3 coding DNA: TGTGCCAGCAGCGTACGCGGGTCGGGGGTTAATGAAAAACTGTTTTTT.

This chain connects TRBV29-1 to TRBJ2-7; D gene unclear. V lost 3 bases to trimming and J lost 0 bases, with 9 bases between them. The CDR3 runs 13 residues. Germline CDR1 SQVTM, CDR2 ANQGSEA. CDR3 DNA: TGCAGCGTTGAGACTCCAAACTCCTACGAGCAGTACTTC. It yields the protein CSVETPNSYEQYF.

This clone appeared once. The chain uses TRBV5-4 and TRBJ2-7; TRBD2 aligns across 7 bases. The junction had 11 bases not matched to a gene; V was cut back by 4 bases and J by 7 bases. This CDR3 region has 14 residues. Germline CDR1 is SGHNT and CDR2 is YYREEE (reference sequence). The DNA for the CDR3 is TGTGCCAGCAGCAGTGGTAGCGGGTTGATAGAGCAGTACTTC. Residues: CASSSGSGLIEQYF. The full variable domain, with the rest looked up from reference TRBV5-4 and TRBJ2-7, is ETGVTQSPTHLIKTRGQQVTLRCSSQSGHNTVSWYQQALGQGPQFIFQYYREEENGRGNFPPRFSGLQFPNYSSELNVNALELDDSALYLCASSSGSGLIEQYFGPGTRLTVT.

The rearrangement uses TRBV14 and TRBJ2-6; the D gene could be TRBD1 or TRBD2 (5 bases each). The CDR3 totals 18 residues. Trimming took 2 bases from V and 3 from J, leaving 17 bases between them. Per germline, CDR1 SGHDN and CDR2 FVKESK. The CDR3 sequence: CASSQQRDGFVGANVLTF. DNA for the CDR3: TGTGCCAGCAGCCAACAACGGGACGGCTTTGTTGGGGCCAACGTCCTGACTTTC. The full variable domain, its missing parts supplied by reference TRBV14 and TRBJ2-6, is EAGVTQFPSHSVIEKGQTVTLRCDPISGHDNLYWYRRVMGKEIKFLLHFVKESKQDESGMPNNRFLAERTGGTYSTLKVQPAELEDSGVYFCASSQQRDGFVGANVLTFGAGSRLTVL.

This chain joins TRBV7-6 and TRBJ2-7; no firm D call. Germline CDR1 is SGHVS and CDR2 is FNYEAQ. The CDR3 covers 15 residues. The ends were cut back, 1 base at V and 1 base at J, with 11 bases in the middle. CDR3: CASSLGAILSYEQYF. The DNA of the CDR3 is TGTGCCAGCAGCTTAGGGGCAATACTATCCTACGAGCAGTACTTC.

CDR3 sequence (DNA): TGTGCCTGGAGTAGCCTCCTACAGGGGGTTCAAGAGACCCAGTACTTC. As protein: CAWSSLLQGVQETQYF. The V call is TRBV30, the J call TRBJ2-5, with TRBD1 identical over 8 bases. The CDR3 has 16 amino acids. Unmatched junction bases numbered 10, after V lost 2 bases and J lost 2 bases. Germline V CDR1 and CDR2: GTSNPN, SVGIG (reference sequence).

The V and J genes are TRBV6-4 and TRBJ2-1; D not certain. The CDR3 runs to 13 residues. Germline assignment: CDR1 MRHNA and CDR2 SNTAGT. V lost 4 bases, J lost 5 bases, and 9 bases lay in between. CDR3 region: CASSVNSNNEQFF. CDR3 bases: TGTGCCAGCAGTGTAAACAGCAACAATGAGCAGTTCTTC.

This clone appeared a single time. The chain has TRBV11-2 and TRBJ2-7, with 7 bases fitting TRBD2. In germline, CDR1 is SGHAT, CDR2 FQNNGV. V lost 5 bases, J lost 5 bases, and 3 bases stayed unmatched. The CDR3 is 12 amino acids. Here the CDR3 reads CASSPGRDEQYF. The CDR3 DNA sequence: TGTGCCAGCAGCCCTGGGAGGGACGAGCAGTACTTC.

The rearrangement joins TRBV5-1 to TRBJ2-1; 7 bases fit TRBD1. CDR1 is SGHRS and CDR2 is YFSETQ in the germline V gene. V lost 3 bases and J lost 8; bases outside the gene matches: 11. The CDR3 is 15 amino acids. For the CDR3, the DNA is TGCGCCAGCAGCTACAGACAGGGAAGAGGCGATGAGCAGTTCTTC. Protein sequence: CASSYRQGRGDEQFF.

The chain is built from TRBV9 and TRBJ2-1, with 7 bases lining up with TRBD2. The CDR3 sequence is 16 residues long. The germline gives CDR1 SGDLS, CDR2 YYNGEE. V lost 4 bases and J lost 3; bases outside the gene matches: 10. CDR3 in DNA: TGTGCCAGCAGCTCTACGAGCGGGGAACACTACAATGAGCAGTTCTTC. Translation: CASSSTSGEHYNEQFF.